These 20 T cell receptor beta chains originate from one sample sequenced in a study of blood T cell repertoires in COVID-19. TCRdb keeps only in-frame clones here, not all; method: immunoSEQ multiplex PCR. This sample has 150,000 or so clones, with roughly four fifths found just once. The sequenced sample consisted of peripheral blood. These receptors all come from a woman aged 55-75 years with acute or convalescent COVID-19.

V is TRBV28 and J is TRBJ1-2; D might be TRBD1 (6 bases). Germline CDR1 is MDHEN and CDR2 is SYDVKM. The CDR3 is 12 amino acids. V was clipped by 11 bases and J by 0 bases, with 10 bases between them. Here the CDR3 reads CAAQGTNYGYTF. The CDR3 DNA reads TGTGCCGCCCAGGGGACTAACTATGGCTACACCTTC.

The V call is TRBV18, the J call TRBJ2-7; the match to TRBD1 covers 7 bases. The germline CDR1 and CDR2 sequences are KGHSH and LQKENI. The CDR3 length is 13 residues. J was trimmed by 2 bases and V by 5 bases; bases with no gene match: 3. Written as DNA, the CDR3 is TGTGCCAGCTCAATAGGACAGGCCTACGAGCAGTACTTC. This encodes CASSIGQAYEQYF.

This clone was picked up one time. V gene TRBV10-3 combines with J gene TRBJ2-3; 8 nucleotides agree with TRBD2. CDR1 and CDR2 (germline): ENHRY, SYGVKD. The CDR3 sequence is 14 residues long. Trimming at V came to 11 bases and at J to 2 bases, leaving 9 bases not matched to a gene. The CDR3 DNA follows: TGTGCCGTAAGAGCGGGAGTGAACACAGATACGCAGTATTTT. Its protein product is CAVRAGVNTDTQYF.

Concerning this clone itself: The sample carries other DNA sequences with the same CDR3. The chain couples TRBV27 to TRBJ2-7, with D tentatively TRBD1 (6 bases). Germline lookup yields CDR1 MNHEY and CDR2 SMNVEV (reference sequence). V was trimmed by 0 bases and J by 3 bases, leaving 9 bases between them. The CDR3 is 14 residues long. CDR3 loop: CASSLSPDSYEQYF. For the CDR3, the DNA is TGTGCCAGCAGTTTATCCCCGGACAGCTACGAGCAGTACTTC.

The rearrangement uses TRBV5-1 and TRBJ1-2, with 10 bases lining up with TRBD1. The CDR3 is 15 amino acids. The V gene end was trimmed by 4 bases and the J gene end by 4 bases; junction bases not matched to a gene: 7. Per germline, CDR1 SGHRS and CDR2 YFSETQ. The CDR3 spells CASSRETGGTYGYTF. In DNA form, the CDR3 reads TGCGCCAGCAGCAGGGAGACAGGGGGCACCTATGGCTACACCTTC. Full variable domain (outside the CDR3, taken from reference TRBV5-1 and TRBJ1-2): KAGVTQTPRYLIKTRGQQVTLSCSPISGHRSVSWYQQTPGQGLQFLFEYFSETQRNKGNFPGRFSGRQFSNSRSEMNVSTLELGDSALYLCASSRETGGTYGYTFGSGTRLTVV.

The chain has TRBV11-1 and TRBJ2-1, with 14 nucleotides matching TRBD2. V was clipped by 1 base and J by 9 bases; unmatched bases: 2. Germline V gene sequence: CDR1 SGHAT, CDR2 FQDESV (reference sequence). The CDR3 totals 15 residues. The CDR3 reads CASSLETSGRGEQFF. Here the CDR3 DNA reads TGTGCCAGCAGCTTAGAGACTAGCGGGAGGGGTGAGCAGTTCTTC.

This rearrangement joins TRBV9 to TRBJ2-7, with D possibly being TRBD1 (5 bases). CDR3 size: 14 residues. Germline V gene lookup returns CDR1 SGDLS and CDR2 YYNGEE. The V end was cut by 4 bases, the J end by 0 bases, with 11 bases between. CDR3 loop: CASSPRGSSYEQYF. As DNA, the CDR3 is TGTGCCAGCAGCCCAAGGGGAAGCTCCTACGAGCAGTACTTC.

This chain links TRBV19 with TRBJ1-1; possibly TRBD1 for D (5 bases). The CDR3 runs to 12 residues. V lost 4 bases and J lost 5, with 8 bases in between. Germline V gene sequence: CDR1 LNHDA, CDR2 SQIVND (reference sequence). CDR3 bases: TGTGCCAGTAGTACAGGGCGAACTGAAGCTTTCTTT. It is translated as CASSTGRTEAFF.

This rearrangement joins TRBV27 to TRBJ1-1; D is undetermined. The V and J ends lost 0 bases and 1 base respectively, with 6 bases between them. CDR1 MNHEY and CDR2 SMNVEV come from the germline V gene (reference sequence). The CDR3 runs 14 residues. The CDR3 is CASSLSGGNTEAFF. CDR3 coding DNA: TGTGCCAGCAGTTTATCGGGAGGGAACACTGAAGCTTTCTTT.

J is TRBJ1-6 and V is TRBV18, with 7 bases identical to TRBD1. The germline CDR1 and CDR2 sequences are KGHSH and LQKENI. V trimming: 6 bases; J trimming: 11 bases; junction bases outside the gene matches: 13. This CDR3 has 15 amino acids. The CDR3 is CASSPPGERGPPLHF. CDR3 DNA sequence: TGTGCCAGCTCCCCGCCGGGGGAGAGGGGGCCACCCCTCCACTTT.

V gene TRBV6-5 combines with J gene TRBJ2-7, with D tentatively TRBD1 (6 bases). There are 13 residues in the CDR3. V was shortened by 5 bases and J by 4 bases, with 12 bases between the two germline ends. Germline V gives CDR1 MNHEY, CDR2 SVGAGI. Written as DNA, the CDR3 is TGTGCCAGCAGTCCCGGGACACTTTACGAGCAGTACTTC. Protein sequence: CASSPGTLYEQYF.

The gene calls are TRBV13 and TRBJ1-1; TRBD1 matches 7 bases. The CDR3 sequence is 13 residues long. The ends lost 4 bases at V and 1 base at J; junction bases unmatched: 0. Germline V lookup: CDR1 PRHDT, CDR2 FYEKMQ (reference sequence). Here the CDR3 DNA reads TGTGCCAGCAGCTGGGACAGGAACACTGAAGCTTTCTTT. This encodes CASSWDRNTEAFF. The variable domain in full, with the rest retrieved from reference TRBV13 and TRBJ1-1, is AAGVIQSPRHLIKEKRETATLKCYPIPRHDTVYWYQQGPGQDPQFLISFYEKMQSDKGSIPDRFSAQQFSDYHSELNMSSLELGDSALYFCASSWDRNTEAFFGQGTRLTVV.

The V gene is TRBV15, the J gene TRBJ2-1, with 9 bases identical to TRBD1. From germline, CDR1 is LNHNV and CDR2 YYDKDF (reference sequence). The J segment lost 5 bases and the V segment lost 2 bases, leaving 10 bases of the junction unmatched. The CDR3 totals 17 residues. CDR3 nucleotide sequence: TGTGCCACCAGCAGAACATATACAGGGGGCCCGGACAATGAGCAGTTCTTC. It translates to CATSRTYTGGPDNEQFF.

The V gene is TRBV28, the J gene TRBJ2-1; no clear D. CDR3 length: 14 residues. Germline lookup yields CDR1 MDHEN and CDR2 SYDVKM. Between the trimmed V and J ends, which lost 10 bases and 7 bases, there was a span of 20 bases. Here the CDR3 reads CATLTRRGFNEQFF. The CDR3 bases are TGTGCCACCTTGACCCGGAGAGGTTTTAATGAGCAGTTCTTC.

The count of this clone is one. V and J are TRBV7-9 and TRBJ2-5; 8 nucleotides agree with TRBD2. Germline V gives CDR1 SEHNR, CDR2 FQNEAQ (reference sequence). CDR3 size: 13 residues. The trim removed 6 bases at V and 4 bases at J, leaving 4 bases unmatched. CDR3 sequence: CASRGLVPETQYF. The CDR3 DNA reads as TGTGCCAGCAGGGGACTAGTCCCAGAGACCCAGTACTTC.

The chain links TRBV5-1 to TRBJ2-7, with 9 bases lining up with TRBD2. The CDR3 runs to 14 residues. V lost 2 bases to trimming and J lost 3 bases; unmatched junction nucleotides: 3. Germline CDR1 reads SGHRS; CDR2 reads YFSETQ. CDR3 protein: CASSFSSGNYEQYF. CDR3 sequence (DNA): TGCGCCAGCAGCTTCTCTAGCGGGAACTACGAGCAGTACTTC.

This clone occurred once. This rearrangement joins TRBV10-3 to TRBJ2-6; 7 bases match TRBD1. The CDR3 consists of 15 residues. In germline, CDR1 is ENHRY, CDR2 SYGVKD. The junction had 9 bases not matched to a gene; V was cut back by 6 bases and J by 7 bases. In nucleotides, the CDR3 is TGTGCCATCAGAGCTGGACAGGCTCTCGCCAACGTCCTGACTTTC. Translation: CAIRAGQALANVLTF.

CDR3 sequence: CATSEGGDMNTEAFF. The CDR3 bases are TGTGCCACCAGTGAAGGGGGAGACATGAACACTGAAGCTTTCTTT. This chain uses TRBV24-1 with TRBJ1-1; D may be TRBD1 (6 bases). With 4 bases removed from V and 0 bases from J, the gap between germline ends came to 11 bases. The CDR3 totals 15 residues. Germline assignment: CDR1 KGHDR and CDR2 SFDVKD.

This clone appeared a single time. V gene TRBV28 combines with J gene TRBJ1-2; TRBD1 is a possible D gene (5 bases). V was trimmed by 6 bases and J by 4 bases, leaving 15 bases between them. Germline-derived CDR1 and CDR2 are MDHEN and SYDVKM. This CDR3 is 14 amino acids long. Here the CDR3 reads CASRVGRVSYGYTF. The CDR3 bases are TGTGCCAGCAGAGTCGGCAGGGTGAGCTATGGCTACACCTTC.

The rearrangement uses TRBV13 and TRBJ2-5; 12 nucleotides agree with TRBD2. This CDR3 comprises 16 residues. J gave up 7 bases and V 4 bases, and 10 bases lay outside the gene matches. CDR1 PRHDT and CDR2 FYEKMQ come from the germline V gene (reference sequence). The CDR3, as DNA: TGTGCCAGCAGCTCCCGGACTAGCGGGAAGGAGGGGACCCAGTACTTC. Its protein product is CASSSRTSGKEGTQYF.